The TCR beta chain under discussion was sequenced for a study of T cells in localized non-small cell lung cancer. In its sample, this clone was seen once. Its specificity is not known. Regarding the study as a whole: Uninvolved adjacent lung showed the highest T cell clonality, exceeding tumor. Adjacent lung was found to contain a median about 50 of the top 100 tumor clones. The study linked higher blood T cell density to longer overall survival.

The repertoire was sequenced with immunoSEQ multiplex PCR; TCRdb's copy has only in-frame clones and lacks some. The table records over 25,000 clones, about 90% of them present only once. The specimen comprised peripheral blood, sampled before any cancer treatment. This TCR derives from a woman aged 35 to 69 with stage I lung adenocarcinoma.

CDR3 nucleotides: TGTGCCAGCAGTTCCCTAGAGAGAATGAACACTGAAGCTTTCTTT. Its translation is CASSSLERMNTEAFF. This chain links TRBV28 with TRBJ1-1; D is ambiguous. CDR1 is MDHEN, CDR2 SYDVKM, per germline. This CDR3 is 15 amino acids long. The V end lost 4 bases, the J end lost 0 bases, and 12 bases lay between the germline ends.